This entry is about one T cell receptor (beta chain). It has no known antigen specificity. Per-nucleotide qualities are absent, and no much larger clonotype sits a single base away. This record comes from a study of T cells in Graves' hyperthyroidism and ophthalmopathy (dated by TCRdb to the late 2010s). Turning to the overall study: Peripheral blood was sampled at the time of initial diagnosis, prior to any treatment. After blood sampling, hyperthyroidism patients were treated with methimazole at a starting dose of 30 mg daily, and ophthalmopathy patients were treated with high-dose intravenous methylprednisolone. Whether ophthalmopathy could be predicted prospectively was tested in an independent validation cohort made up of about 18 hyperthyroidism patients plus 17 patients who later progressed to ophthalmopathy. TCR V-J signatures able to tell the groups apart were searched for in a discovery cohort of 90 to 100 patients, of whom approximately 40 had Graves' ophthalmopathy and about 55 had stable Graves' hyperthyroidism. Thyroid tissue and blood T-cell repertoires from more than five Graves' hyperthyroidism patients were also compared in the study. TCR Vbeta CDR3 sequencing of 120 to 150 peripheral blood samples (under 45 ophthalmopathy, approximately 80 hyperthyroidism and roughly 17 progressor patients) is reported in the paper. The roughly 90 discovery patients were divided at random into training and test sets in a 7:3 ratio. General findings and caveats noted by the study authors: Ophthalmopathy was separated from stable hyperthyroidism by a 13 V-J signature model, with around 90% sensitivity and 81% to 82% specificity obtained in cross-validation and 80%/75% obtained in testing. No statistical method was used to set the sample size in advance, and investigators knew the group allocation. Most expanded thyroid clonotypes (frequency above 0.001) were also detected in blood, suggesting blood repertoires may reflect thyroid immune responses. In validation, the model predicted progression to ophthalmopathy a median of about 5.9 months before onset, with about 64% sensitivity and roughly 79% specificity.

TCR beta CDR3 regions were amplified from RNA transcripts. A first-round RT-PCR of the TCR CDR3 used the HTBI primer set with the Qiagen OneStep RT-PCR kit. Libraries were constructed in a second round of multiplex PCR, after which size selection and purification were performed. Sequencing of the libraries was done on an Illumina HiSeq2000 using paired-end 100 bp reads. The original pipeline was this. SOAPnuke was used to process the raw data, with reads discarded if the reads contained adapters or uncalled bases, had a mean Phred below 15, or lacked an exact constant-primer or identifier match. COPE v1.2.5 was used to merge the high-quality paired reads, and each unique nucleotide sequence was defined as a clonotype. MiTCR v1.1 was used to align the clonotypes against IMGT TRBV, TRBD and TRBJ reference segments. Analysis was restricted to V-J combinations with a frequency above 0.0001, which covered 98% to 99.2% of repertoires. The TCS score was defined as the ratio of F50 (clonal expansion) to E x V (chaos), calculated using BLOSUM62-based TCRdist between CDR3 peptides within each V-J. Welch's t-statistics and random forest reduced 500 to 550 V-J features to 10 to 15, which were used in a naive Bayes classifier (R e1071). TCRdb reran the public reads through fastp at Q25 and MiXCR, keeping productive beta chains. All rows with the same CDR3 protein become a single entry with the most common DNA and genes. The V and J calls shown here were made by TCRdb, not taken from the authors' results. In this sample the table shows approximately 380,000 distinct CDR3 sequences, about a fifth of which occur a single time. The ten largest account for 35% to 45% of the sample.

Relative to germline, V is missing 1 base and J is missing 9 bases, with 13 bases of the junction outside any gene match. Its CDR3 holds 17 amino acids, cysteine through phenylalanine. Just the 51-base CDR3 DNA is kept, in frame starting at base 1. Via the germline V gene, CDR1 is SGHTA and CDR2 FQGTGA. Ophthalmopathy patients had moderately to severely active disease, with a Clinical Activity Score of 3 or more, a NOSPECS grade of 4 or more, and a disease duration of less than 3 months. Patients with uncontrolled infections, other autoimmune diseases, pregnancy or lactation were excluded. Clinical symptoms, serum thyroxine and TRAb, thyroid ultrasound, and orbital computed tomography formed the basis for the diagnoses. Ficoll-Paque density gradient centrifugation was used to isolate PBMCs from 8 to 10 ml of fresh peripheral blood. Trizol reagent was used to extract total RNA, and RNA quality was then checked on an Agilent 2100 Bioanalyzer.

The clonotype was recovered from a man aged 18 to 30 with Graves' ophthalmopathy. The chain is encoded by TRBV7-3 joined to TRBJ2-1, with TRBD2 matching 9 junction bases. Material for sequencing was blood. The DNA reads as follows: TGTGCCAGCAGCTTAAAGGGCCCCAGCGGGGGGCGGGGTGAGCAGTTCTTC. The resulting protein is CASSLKGPSGGRGEQFF.